This TCR beta chain stems from a study of T-cell memory formation after mild COVID-19. Notes on the study in general: Pre-infection memory harbored some responding clones, suggesting cross-reactive memory joined. Researchers report contracting CD4+ clones mostly in CM and EM, with CD8+ clones in EMRA.

This clonotype was found a few times. The antigen remains undetermined. cDNA libraries for TCR alpha and TCR beta, carrying sample barcodes and UMIs, came from 5'RACE with constant-segment primers. TCRdb itself ran the 5' RACE reads through MiXCR, one entry per CDR3 protein. The profile shows 350,000 to 500,000 distinct CDR3 sequences, around 20% of them singletons. This CDR3 comprises 14 residues. Trimming took 0 bases from V and 5 from J; bases not matched to a gene: 3. Germline lookup yields CDR1 MNHEY and CDR2 SVGAGI. The sample taken for sequencing was PBMCs or a T cell subset sorted from them (not recorded which). The source is an adult woman who had mild COVID-19 (a few samples of this study predate the infection). Cell type and time point are not known. V gene TRBV6-5 combines with J gene TRBJ2-5, with 7 positions matching TRBD1. CDR3 residues: CASSYSTGVETQYF. DNA for the CDR3: TGTGCCAGCAGTTACTCCACAGGGGTGGAGACCCAGTACTTC.